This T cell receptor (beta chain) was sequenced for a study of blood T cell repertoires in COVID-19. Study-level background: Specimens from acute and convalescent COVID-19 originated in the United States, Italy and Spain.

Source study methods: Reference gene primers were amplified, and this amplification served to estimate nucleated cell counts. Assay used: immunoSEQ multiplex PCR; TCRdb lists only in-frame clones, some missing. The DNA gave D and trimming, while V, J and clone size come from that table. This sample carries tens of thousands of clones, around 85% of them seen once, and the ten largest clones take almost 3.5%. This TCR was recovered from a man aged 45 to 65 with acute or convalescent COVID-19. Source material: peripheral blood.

The CDR3 sequence is CASSLQPGGGFYMNTEAFF. CDR3 DNA sequence: TGTGCCAGCAGTCTACAACCCGGGGGGGGTTTCTACATGAACACTGAAGCTTTCTTT. This chain uses TRBV6-2 or TRBV6-3 with TRBJ1-1; tentative D call: TRBD1 (5 bases). CDR3 length: 19 residues. Trimming shortened V by 5 bases and J by 0 bases, and 25 bases separated the two germline ends. Germline CDR1 reads MNHEY; CDR2 reads SVGEGT.